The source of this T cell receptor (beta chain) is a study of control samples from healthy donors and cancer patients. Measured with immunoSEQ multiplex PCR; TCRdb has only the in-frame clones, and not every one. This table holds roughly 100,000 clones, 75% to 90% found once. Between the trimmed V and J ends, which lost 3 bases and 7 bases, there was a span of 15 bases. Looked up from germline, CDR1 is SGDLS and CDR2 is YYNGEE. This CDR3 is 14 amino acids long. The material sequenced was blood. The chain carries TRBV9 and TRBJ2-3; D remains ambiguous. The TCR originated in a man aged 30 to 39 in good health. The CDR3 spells CASSEPNPPYTQYF. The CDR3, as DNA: TGTGCCAGCAGCGAGCCCAATCCCCCATATACGCAGTATTTT.